What follows are 26 T cell receptor beta chains derived from one specimen sequenced in a study of long-term antiretroviral therapy in people with HIV. Version v3.0 of the immunoSEQ assay was performed at survey level. Sequenced by immunoSEQ multiplex PCR; TCRdb stores in-frame clones only, minus some. This sample has roughly 40,000 clones, with 85% found just once. The source material was unsorted PBMCs, sampled 3.1 years after starting antiretroviral therapy. These TCRs come from a woman aged 50 to 60 with HIV.

This chain links TRBV10-3 with TRBJ1-4; perhaps TRBD1 as D (5 bases). V was pared by 4 bases and J by 5 bases, with 11 bases between. The CDR3 totals 14 residues. Germline V gene lookup returns CDR1 ENHRY and CDR2 SYGVKD. The CDR3 loop reads CAISGGRGNEKLFF. The CDR3 DNA sequence: TGTGCCATCAGTGGCGGGAGGGGAAATGAAAAACTGTTTTTT.

This sequence joins TRBV5-4 and TRBJ1-3, with a tentative D call TRBD1 (6 bases). This CDR3 comprises 15 residues. V was pared by 4 bases and J by 4 bases, with 15 bases between. CDR1 SGHNT and CDR2 YYREEE come from the germline V gene (reference sequence). CDR3 nucleotides: TGTGCCAGCAGCGGGACGGGGGGCTGGGGAAACACCATATATTTT. This encodes CASSGTGGWGNTIYF. The full variable domain, with the rest looked up from reference TRBV5-4 and TRBJ1-3, is ETGVTQSPTHLIKTRGQQVTLRCSSQSGHNTVSWYQQALGQGPQFIFQYYREEENGRGNFPPRFSGLQFPNYSSELNVNALELDDSALYLCASSGTGGWGNTIYFGEGSWLTVV.

The chain has TRBV5-1 and TRBJ1-2; D is unclear. Between the trimmed V and J ends, which lost 0 bases and 2 bases, there was a span of 5 bases. The length of the CDR3 is 13 residues. Per the germline V gene, CDR1 is SGHRS and CDR2 is YFSETQ. The CDR3 region is CASSLDGNYGYTF. Here the CDR3 DNA reads TGCGCCAGCAGCTTGGACGGGAACTATGGCTACACCTTC.

Here the CDR3 DNA reads TGCGCCAGCAGCTTGGGCCCGTATTCTAGAGGTACGCAGTATTTT. Protein: CASSLGPYSRGTQYF. The chain has TRBV5-1 and TRBJ2-3; no reliable D call. In germline, CDR1 is SGHRS, CDR2 YFSETQ. V lost 0 bases and J 8 bases, leaving 16 bases between the germline ends. The CDR3 spans 15 residues. Full variable domain (remainder filled in from reference TRBV5-1 and TRBJ2-3): KAGVTQTPRYLIKTRGQQVTLSCSPISGHRSVSWYQQTPGQGLQFLFEYFSETQRNKGNFPGRFSGRQFSNSRSEMNVSTLELGDSALYLCASSLGPYSRGTQYFGPGTRLTVL.

V is TRBV30 and J is TRBJ2-5, with TRBD2 matching 8 bases. J gave up 2 bases and V 1 base, and 6 bases lay outside the gene matches. Germline loops: CDR1 GTSNPN, CDR2 SVGIG (reference sequence). The CDR3 runs to 15 residues. CDR3 DNA: TGTGCCTGGAGTGCGGGTAGCGGGGTACAAGAGACCCAGTACTTC. Its protein product is CAWSAGSGVQETQYF.

The J gene is TRBJ1-2, the V gene TRBV6-6, with a weak D call TRBD1 (6 bases). The germline V gene has CDR1 MNHNY and CDR2 SVGAGI (reference sequence). The CDR3 runs to 13 residues. Trimming removed 8 bases at V and 1 base at J, with 11 bases between. The CDR3 region has the DNA TGTGCCAGCCGGGGGCTCAATAACTATGGCTACACCTTC. Protein sequence: CASRGLNNYGYTF.

The sample holds one count of this clone. The chain carries TRBV5-1 and TRBJ2-1; 11 bases align to TRBD1. The CDR3 runs 16 residues. V was pared by 0 bases and J by 3 bases, with 2 bases of the junction left unmatched. In germline, CDR1 is SGHRS, CDR2 YFSETQ. The CDR3 loop reads CASSLAGTGGYNEQFF. DNA of the CDR3: TGCGCCAGCAGCTTGGCCGGGACAGGGGGCTACAATGAGCAGTTCTTC.

V gene TRBV5-1 combines with J gene TRBJ2-3; D assignment may be TRBD1 or TRBD2 (5 bases each). Germline V lookup: CDR1 SGHRS, CDR2 YFSETQ. Trimming removed 4 bases from V and 1 base from J, with 16 bases in between. The CDR3 runs 16 residues. CDR3 sequence reads: CASSPLGRDGTDTQYF. The CDR3 DNA reads TGCGCCAGCAGCCCTCTGGGCCGGGACGGCACAGATACGCAGTATTTT.

The CDR3 DNA sequence: TGTGCCAGCAGCTTGGTTGGCAATCAGCCCCAGCATTTT. It translates to CASSLVGNQPQHF. The chain has TRBV5-5 and TRBJ1-5; no clear D gene. This CDR3 comprises 13 residues. The germline V gene encodes CDR1 SGHKS and CDR2 YYEKEE (reference sequence). The V gene lost 0 bases and the J gene lost 2 bases, with 3 bases spanning the gap.

Here the CDR3 reads CAISEGQGAWYGYTF. The CDR3 nucleotides read TGTGCCATCAGTGAGGGACAGGGGGCATGGTATGGCTACACCTTC. V and J are TRBV10-3 and TRBJ1-2, with TRBD1 matching 11 bases. The CDR3 sequence is 15 residues long. Trimming at V came to 2 bases and at J to 5 bases, leaving 4 bases not matched to a gene. Germline values: CDR1 ENHRY, CDR2 SYGVKD.

This chain joins TRBV11-1 and TRBJ1-1; a weak D match, TRBD1 (5 bases). The germline V gene has CDR1 SGHAT and CDR2 FQDESV (reference sequence). This CDR3 is 14 amino acids long. The V and J ends lost 5 bases and 2 bases respectively, with 12 bases between them. CDR3 sequence (DNA): TGTGCCAGCAGCCCCCGTGGGACTAACACTGAAGCTTTCTTT. Residues: CASSPRGTNTEAFF.

The rearrangement links TRBV5-1 to TRBJ1-2; TRBD1 matches 9 bases. Germline lookup yields CDR1 SGHRS and CDR2 YFSETQ. This CDR3 region has 14 residues. The V gene end was trimmed by 4 bases and the J gene end by 8 bases; junction bases not matched to a gene: 9. The CDR3 nucleotides are TGCGCCAGCAGCAGAACAGGGGGCGGTACGGGCTACACCTTC. Translated: CASSRTGGGTGYTF.

This chain joins TRBV19 and TRBJ1-1, with D maybe TRBD1 (5 bases). The CDR3 totals 15 residues. The germline gives CDR1 LNHDA, CDR2 SQIVND (reference sequence). The germline V and J ends were trimmed by 0 bases and 0 bases, with 8 bases remaining between them. The CDR3 loop is CASSIDDSMNTEAFF. The DNA of the CDR3 is TGTGCCAGTAGTATAGACGACAGCATGAACACTGAAGCTTTCTTT.

The rearrangement joins TRBV5-4 to TRBJ1-2; 8 bases are shared with TRBD1. V was pared by 2 bases and J by 7 bases, with 1 base of the junction left unmatched. In germline, CDR1 is SGHNT, CDR2 YYREEE (reference sequence). This CDR3 contains 12 residues. CDR3 region: CASSLQGVGYTF. In nucleotides, the CDR3 is TGTGCCAGCAGCTTACAGGGGGTTGGCTACACCTTC. Drawing the rest from reference TRBV5-4 and TRBJ1-2, the complete variable domain is ETGVTQSPTHLIKTRGQQVTLRCSSQSGHNTVSWYQQALGQGPQFIFQYYREEENGRGNFPPRFSGLQFPNYSSELNVNALELDDSALYLCASSLQGVGYTFGSGTRLTVV.

This clone was picked up a small number of times. Here the CDR3 DNA reads TGTGCCAGCAGCGTTGCAGGGATTAGCAATCAGCCCCAGCATTTT. It yields the protein CASSVAGISNQPQHF. The J gene is TRBJ1-5, the V gene TRBV2; TRBD1 is a possible D gene (5 bases). The V end was cut by 6 bases, the J end by 0 bases, with 12 bases between. The germline gives CDR1 SNHLY, CDR2 FYNNEI. The CDR3 spans 15 residues.

The chain combines TRBV7-9 with TRBJ2-2; 9 bases are a match to TRBD1. V dropped 5 bases and J dropped 5; count of bases not matched to a gene: 9. The CDR3 is 16 amino acids. The germline V gene has CDR1 SEHNR and CDR2 FQNEAQ (reference sequence). The CDR3, as DNA: TGTGCCAGCAGCCCAACAGGGGGCAGGGGTACCGGGGAGCTGTTTTTT. This codes for CASSPTGGRGTGELFF.

The chain has TRBV18 and TRBJ2-5; 7 bases match TRBD1. Trimming at V came to 6 bases and at J to 4 bases, leaving 5 bases not matched to a gene. CDR1 is KGHSH, CDR2 LQKENI, per germline. This CDR3 has 13 amino acids. In DNA, the CDR3 is TGTGCCAGCTCCCCGGGACAGCCAGAGACCCAGTACTTC. As protein: CASSPGQPETQYF.

The chain uses TRBV4-3 and TRBJ1-1; no firm D call. The CDR3 extends over 15 amino acids. In germline, CDR1 is LGHNA, CDR2 YSLEER. Trimming pared 1 base from V and 2 bases from J, leaving 11 bases between. The CDR3 loop is CASSQVNSRNTEAFF. The CDR3 coding sequence is TGCGCCAGCAGCCAAGTTAACAGCCGAAACACTGAAGCTTTCTTT.

This sequence joins TRBV11-1 and TRBJ1-3; D gene uncertain. The germline gives CDR1 SGHAT, CDR2 FQDESV (reference sequence). The CDR3 length is 12 residues. V gave up 8 bases and J gave up 0 bases, with 5 bases separating them. The CDR3 region is CASSHSGNTIYF. In nucleotides, the CDR3 is TGTGCCAGCTCGCACTCTGGAAACACCATATATTTT.

The sample holds a few counts of this clone. The V call is TRBV6-4, the J call TRBJ2-1; perhaps TRBD2 as D (7 bases). The CDR3 is 15 residues long. In germline, CDR1 is MRHNA, CDR2 SNTAGT. With 6 bases removed from V and 3 bases from J, the gap between germline ends came to 15 bases. CDR3 loop: CASSDKGGDYNEQFF. DNA of the CDR3: TGTGCCAGCAGCGATAAGGGGGGGGACTACAATGAGCAGTTCTTC.

This clone showed up just once. This sequence joins TRBV7-2 and TRBJ2-5; no reliable D call. The V and J ends lost 2 bases and 1 base respectively, with 5 bases between them. From germline, CDR1 is SGHTA and CDR2 FQGNSA. The CDR3 consists of 13 residues. The CDR3 region is CASSLRSQETQYF. The CDR3 DNA reads as TGTGCCAGCAGCTTAAGATCCCAAGAGACCCAGTACTTC.

This chain joins TRBV23-1 and TRBJ1-2, with D unresolved. TRBV23-1 is classed as an ORF, of uncertain function. The CDR3 spans 19 residues. Deletions cut 0 bases from V and 4 bases from J, with 24 bases between. The CDR3 reads CASSQSNPDFYQCLYGYTF. The CDR3 nucleotides are TGCGCCAGCAGTCAATCGAATCCGGACTTCTACCAATGTCTCTATGGCTACACCTTC.

The chain links TRBV7-2 to TRBJ1-1, with D unclear. The CDR3 extends over 13 amino acids. Trimming removed 5 bases from V and 1 base from J, with 8 bases in between. The germline V gene has CDR1 SGHTA and CDR2 FQGNSA. The CDR3 reads CASSIQENTEAFF. The CDR3 region has the DNA TGTGCCAGCAGCATACAAGAGAACACTGAAGCTTTCTTT. Full variable domain (missing parts from reference TRBV7-2 and TRBJ1-1): GAGVSQSPSNKVTEKGKDVELRCDPISGHTALYWYRQSLGQGLEFLIYFQGNSAPDKSGLPSDRFSAERTGGSVSTLTIQRTQQEDSAVYLCASSIQENTEAFFGQGTRLTVV.

The chain employs TRBV20-1 and TRBJ2-5, with D tentatively TRBD1 or TRBD2 (5 bases each). CDR3 length: 11 residues. The germline gives CDR1 DFQATT, CDR2 SNEGSKA (reference sequence). With 7 bases removed from V and 2 bases from J, the gap between germline ends came to 8 bases. The CDR3 region has the DNA TGCAGTGGGGGACCTCAAGAGACCCAGTACTTC. This sequence encodes CSGGPQETQYF.

The V and J genes are TRBV30 and TRBJ2-5, with TRBD2 as a possible D gene (5 bases). Per the germline V gene, CDR1 is GTSNPN and CDR2 is SVGIG (reference sequence). V lost 3 bases and J lost 5, with 13 bases in between. There are 13 residues in the CDR3. The CDR3 protein is CAWSGGLSETQYF. CDR3 sequence (DNA): TGTGCCTGGAGCGGTGGACTCTCGGAGACCCAGTACTTC.

CDR3 in amino acids: CASSPHPTSGGVTQYF. CDR3 nucleotides: TGTGCCAGCAGCCCCCATCCGACTAGCGGGGGTGTTACGCAGTATTTT. This rearrangement joins TRBV5-6 to TRBJ2-3, with 12 positions matching TRBD2. CDR3 length: 16 amino acids. Germline V CDR1 and CDR2: SGHDT, YYEEEE. V lost 4 bases and J lost 8; bases outside the gene matches: 11.